This entry describes one TCR beta chain. This entry belongs to a study of PD-L1 blockade in urothelial cancer. Assay used: immunoSEQ multiplex PCR; TCRdb lists only in-frame clones, some missing. The sample holds some 52,000 clones, 60% to 85% seen once. Trimming removed 3 bases from V and 9 bases from J, with 16 bases in between. CDR1 is SGDLS and CDR2 is YYNGEE in the germline V gene. CDR3 length: 14 amino acids. The clonotype comes from an older man with urothelial cancer. The sample here was PBMCs, taken around atezolizumab (anti-PD-L1) treatment. The V and J genes are TRBV9 and TRBJ2-1, with a tentative D call TRBD2 (6 bases). For the CDR3, the DNA is TGTGCCAGCAGCGGTTCCGCGGGGAAGTTTGAGCAGTTCTTC. It codes for CASSGSAGKFEQFF.